Listed here is a single T cell receptor beta chain. The sample is drawn from a study of blood T cell repertoires in COVID-19. About the study: Sources were T cells, B-cell-depleted T cells, or PBMCs; the material itself was cDNA or gDNA.

During active infection, Seattle patients enrolled and were then monitored through disease. Germline values: CDR1 MNHNS, CDR2 SASEGT. There are 16 residues in the CDR3. Deletions cut 2 bases from V and 2 bases from J, with 15 bases between. In the original workflow: Researchers report that nucleated cell counts were estimated from reference gene primer amplification. Profiled with immunoSEQ multiplex PCR; TCRdb holds only in-frame clones, not every one. V, J and clone size reflect that table, while D and trimming were determined from the DNA. The table lists just over 250,000 clones, around 90% of them singletons.

Material: peripheral blood. The clonotype was recovered from a woman in her sixties or seventies with COVID-19, enrolled during active disease. The chain joins TRBV6-1 to TRBJ2-5; D perhaps matches TRBD1 (5 bases). The CDR3 DNA is TGTGCCAGCAGTGAATCTAAAGGGGTTGGGCAAGAGACCCAGTACTTC. This sequence encodes CASSESKGVGQETQYF.